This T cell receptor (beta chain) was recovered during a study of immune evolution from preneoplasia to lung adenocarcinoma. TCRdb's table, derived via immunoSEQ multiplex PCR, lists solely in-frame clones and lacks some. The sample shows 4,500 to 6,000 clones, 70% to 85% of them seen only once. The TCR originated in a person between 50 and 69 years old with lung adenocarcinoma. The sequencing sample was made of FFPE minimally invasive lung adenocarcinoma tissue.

The CDR3 here is CASSPRRDALLNTEAFF. DNA for the CDR3: TGTGCCAGCTCACCACGGAGGGACGCTTTGCTGAACACTGAAGCTTTCTTT. The chain combines TRBV18 with TRBJ1-1; perhaps TRBD1 as D (5 bases). The V gene's germline CDR1 is KGHSH and CDR2 LQKENI. This CDR3 has 17 amino acids. V was pared by 1 base and J by 0 bases, with 15 bases between.